This T cell receptor beta chain was identified during a study of blood T cells in healthy people across ages. Looked up from germline, CDR1 is MNHNY and CDR2 is SVGAGI (reference sequence). Trimming took 7 bases from V and 7 from J, leaving 23 bases between them. The CDR3 has 16 residues. A sample-barcoded 5' primer and a J-beta primer mix were used in a second PCR of roughly 7 to 11 cycles. TCRdb redid the calling of the 5' RACE reads with MiXCR, one entry per CDR3 protein. The sample lists 1 million to 1.2 million distinct CDR3 sequences, more than 30% occurring once. Only a few counts were recorded for this clonotype.

The rearrangement uses TRBV6-6 and TRBJ1-5; maybe TRBD1 (5 bases). The TCR sequence derives from a young man in good health. Sequencing was done on a sample of blood. The CDR3 loop is CASKWGQGPPGQPQHF. The CDR3 bases are TGTGCCAGCAAGTGGGGTCAGGGTCCCCCAGGCCAGCCCCAGCATTTT.